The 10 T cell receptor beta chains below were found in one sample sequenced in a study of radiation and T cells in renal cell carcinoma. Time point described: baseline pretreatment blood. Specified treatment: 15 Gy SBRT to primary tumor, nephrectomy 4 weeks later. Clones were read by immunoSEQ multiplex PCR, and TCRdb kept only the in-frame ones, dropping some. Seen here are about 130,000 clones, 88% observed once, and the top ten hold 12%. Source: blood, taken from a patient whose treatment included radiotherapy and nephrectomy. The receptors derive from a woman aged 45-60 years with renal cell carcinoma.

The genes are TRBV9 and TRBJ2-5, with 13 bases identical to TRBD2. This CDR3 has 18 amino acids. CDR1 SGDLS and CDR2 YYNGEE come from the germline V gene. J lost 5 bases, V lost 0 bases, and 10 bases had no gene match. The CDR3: CASSVATSGGAEEETQYF. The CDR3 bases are TGTGCCAGCAGCGTAGCTACTAGCGGGGGGGCGGAGGAGGAGACCCAGTACTTC.

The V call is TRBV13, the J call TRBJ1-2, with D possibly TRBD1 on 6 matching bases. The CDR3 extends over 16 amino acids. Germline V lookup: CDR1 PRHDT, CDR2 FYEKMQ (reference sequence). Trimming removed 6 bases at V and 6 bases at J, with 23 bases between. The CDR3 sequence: CASRRGGASRKDGYTF. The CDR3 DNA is TGTGCCAGCAGAAGGGGGGGCGCCTCTCGGAAGGATGGCTACACCTTC.

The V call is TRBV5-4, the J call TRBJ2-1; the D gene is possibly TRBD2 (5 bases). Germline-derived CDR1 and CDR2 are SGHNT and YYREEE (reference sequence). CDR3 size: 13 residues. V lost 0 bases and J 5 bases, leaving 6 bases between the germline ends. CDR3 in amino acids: CASSLVGDNEQFF. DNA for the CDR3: TGTGCCAGCAGCTTGGTCGGGGACAATGAGCAGTTCTTC.

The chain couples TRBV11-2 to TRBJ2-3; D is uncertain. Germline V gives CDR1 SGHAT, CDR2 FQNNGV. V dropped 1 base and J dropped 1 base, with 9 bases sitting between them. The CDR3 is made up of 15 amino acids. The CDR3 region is CASSLVPVGTDTQYF. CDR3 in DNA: TGTGCCAGCAGCTTAGTTCCGGTTGGCACAGATACGCAGTATTTT. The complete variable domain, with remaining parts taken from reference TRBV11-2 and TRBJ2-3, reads EAGVAQSPRYKIIEKRQSVAFWCNPISGHATLYWYQQILGQGPKLLIQFQNNGVVDDSQLPKDRFSAERLKGVDSTLKIQPAKLEDSAVYLCASSLVPVGTDTQYFGPGTRLTVL.

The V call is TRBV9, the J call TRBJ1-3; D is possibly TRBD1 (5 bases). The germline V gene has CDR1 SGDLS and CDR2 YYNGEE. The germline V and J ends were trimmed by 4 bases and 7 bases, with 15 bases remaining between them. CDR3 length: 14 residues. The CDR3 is CASSLSPGLNTIYF. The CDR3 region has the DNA TGTGCCAGCAGCCTTTCCCCGGGGCTGAACACCATATATTTT.

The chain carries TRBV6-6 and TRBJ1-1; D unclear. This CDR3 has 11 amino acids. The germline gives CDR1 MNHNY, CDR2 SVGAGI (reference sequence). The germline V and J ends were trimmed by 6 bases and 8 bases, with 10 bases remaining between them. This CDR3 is CASRYLTEAFF. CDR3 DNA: TGTGCCAGCAGATACCTCACCGAAGCTTTCTTT.

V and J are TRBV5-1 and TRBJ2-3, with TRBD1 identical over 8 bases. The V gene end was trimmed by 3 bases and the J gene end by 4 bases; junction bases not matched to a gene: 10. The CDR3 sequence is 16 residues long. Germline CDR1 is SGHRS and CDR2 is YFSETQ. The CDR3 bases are TGCGCCAGCAGCTCGTGGACAGGGTTTGAGGCAGATACGCAGTATTTT. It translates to CASSSWTGFEADTQYF.

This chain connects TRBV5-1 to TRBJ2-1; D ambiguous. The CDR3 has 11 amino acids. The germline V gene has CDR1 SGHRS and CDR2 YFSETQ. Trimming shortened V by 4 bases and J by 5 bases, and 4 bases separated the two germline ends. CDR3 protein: CASSGNNEQFF. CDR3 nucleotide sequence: TGCGCCAGCAGCGGTAACAATGAGCAGTTCTTC.

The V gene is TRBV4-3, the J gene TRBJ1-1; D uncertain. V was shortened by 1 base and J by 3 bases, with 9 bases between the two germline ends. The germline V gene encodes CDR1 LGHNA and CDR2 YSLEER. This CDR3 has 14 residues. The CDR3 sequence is CASSQAARDTEAFF. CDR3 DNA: TGCGCCAGCAGCCAAGCCGCGAGGGACACTGAAGCTTTCTTT.

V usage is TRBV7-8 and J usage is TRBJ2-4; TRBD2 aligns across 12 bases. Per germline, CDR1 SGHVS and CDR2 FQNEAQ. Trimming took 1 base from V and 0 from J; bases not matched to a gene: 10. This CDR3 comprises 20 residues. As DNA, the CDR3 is TGTGCCAGCAGCTTAGTCGGGCTAGCGGGGGGGCAACTAGCCAAAAACATTCAGTACTTC. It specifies CASSLVGLAGGQLAKNIQYF.